The table lists the clone carrying this TCR beta chain with a few counts. Its specificity is not known. Via MiXCR, TCRdb re-called the reads, giving one row per CDR3 protein. The sample has 650,000 to 900,000 distinct CDR3 sequences, less than 35% seen once; the top ten hold roughly 12%. The CDR3 is made up of 15 amino acids. Germline assignment: CDR1 SGHDT and CDR2 YYEEEE. Trimming cost V 2 bases and J 3 bases, with 15 bases left between them. This specimen belongs to a study of T cell repertoires in cytomegalovirus infection. The sequence was collected from a human donor in good health (CMV status not recorded). Some clones in this sample may be carry-over from other donors' samples. The sequences come from cultured CD8+ T cells from PBMCs, collected from culture after CMV antigen stimulation. The chain is built from TRBV5-6 and TRBJ2-7, with D tentatively TRBD2 (6 bases). The CDR3, as DNA: TGTGCCAGCAGCTTAACCGGGAGCCCATACTACGAGCAGTACTTC. Residues: CASSLTGSPYYEQYF.